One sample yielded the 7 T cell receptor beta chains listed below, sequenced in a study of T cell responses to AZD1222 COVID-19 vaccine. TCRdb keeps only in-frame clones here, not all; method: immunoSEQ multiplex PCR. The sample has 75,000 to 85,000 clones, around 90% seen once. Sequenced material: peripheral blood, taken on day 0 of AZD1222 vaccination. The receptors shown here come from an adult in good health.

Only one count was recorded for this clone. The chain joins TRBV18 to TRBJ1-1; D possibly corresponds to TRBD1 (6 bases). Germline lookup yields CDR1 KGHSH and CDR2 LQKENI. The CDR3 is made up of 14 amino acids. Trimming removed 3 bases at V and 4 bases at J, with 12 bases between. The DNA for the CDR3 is TGTGCCAGCTCACCCGCACAGGGTTTCACTGAAGCTTTCTTT. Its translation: CASSPAQGFTEAFF.

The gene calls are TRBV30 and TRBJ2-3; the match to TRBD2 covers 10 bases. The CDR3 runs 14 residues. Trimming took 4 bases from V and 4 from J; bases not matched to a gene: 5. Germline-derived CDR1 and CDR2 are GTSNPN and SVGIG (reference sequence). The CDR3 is CAWNRLAGADTQYF. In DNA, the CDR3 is TGTGCCTGGAATCGGCTAGCGGGGGCAGATACGCAGTATTTT.

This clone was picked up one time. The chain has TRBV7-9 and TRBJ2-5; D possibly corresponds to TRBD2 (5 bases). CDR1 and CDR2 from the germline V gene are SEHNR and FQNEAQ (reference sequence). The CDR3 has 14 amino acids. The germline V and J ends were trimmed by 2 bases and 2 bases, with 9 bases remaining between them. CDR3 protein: CASSLRPGQETQYF. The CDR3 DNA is TGTGCCAGCAGCTTACGACCGGGGCAAGAGACCCAGTACTTC. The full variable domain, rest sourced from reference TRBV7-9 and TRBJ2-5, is DTGVSQNPRHKITKRGQNVTFRCDPISEHNRLYWYRQTLGQGPEFLTYFQNEAQLEKSRLLSDRFSAERPKGSFSTLEIQRTEQGDSAMYLCASSLRPGQETQYFGPGTRLLVL.

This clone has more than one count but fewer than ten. CDR3 sequence reads: CASSVVSGEHEKLFF. CDR3 nucleotide sequence: TGTGCCAGCAGCGTAGTATCCGGGGAGCATGAAAAACTGTTTTTT. V and J are TRBV9 and TRBJ1-4; no firm D call. The CDR3 is 15 amino acids. Germline values: CDR1 SGDLS, CDR2 YYNGEE. V was cut by 0 bases and J by 6 bases, with 12 bases left in between.

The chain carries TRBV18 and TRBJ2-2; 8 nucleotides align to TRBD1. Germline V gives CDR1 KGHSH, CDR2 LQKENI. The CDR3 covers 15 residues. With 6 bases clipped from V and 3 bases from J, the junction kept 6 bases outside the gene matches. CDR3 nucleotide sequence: TGTGCCAGCTCCCCGTGGACAGGGCACACCGGGGAGCTGTTTTTT. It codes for CASSPWTGHTGELFF. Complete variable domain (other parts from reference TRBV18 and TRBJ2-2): NAGVMQNPRHLVRRRGQEARLRCSPMKGHSHVYWYRQLPEEGLKFMVYLQKENIIDESGMPKERFSAEFPKEGPSILRIQQVVRGDSAAYFCASSPWTGHTGELFFGEGSRLTVL.

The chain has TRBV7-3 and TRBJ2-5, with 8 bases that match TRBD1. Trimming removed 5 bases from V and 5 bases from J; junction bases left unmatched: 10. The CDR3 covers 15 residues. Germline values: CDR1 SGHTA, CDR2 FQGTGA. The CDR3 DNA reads TGTGCCAGCAGCCTAGGACAGGGTGGGAGGGAGACCCAGTACTTC. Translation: CASSLGQGGRETQYF.

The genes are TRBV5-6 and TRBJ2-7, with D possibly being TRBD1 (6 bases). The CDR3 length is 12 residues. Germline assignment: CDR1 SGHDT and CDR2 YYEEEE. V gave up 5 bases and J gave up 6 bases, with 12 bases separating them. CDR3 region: CASSDSRGEQYF. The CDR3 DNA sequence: TGTGCCAGCAGTGACTCCAGGGGCGAGCAGTACTTC.